A selection of T cell receptor beta chains follows, all from one sample in a study of T cell repertoires in cytomegalovirus infection. TCRdb ran MiXCR on the reads and lists one entry per CDR3 protein. In the table there are 150,000 to 200,000 distinct CDR3 sequences, 8% to 10% of which are singletons. Sequences were obtained from PBMCs. The receptors derive from a human donor in good health (CMV status not recorded). Some clones in this sample may be carry-over from other donors' samples. Each CDR3 is given with its conserved first and last residue. Each record gives: D gene, V gene, clone size, J gene, CDR3 protein, CDR3 DNA. A D gene is named only where the DNA matches it firmly. A clone size is listed for some rows: how often the clone was seen (once, few, many), or a class if it is expanded.

>TRBD2|TRBV20-1|many|TRBJ2-1
CSARAGTSGMGSYNEQFF
TGCAGTGCTAGAGCCGGGACTAGCGGGATGGGATCCTACAATGAGCAGTTCTTC
>TRBD2|TRBV6-2/TRBV6-3|many|TRBJ2-7
CASSYGTTAGGSTYEQYF
TGTGCCAGCAGTTACGGTACAACAGCGGGAGGCAGTACCTACGAGCAGTACTTC
>TRBD1|TRBV28|.|TRBJ1-5
CASNRQGYNQPQHF
TGTGCCAGCAATAGACAGGGGTACAATCAGCCCCAGCATTTT
>.|TRBV15|few|TRBJ1-6
CATSRDGGDSPLHF
TGTGCCACCAGCAGAGATGGGGGGGATTCACCCCTCCACTTT
>.|TRBV27|.|TRBJ1-2
CASSEVYTF
TGTGCCAGCAGTGAAGTCTACACCTTC
>.|TRBV28|many|TRBJ2-2
CASSLLVRGGAGELFF
TGTGCCAGCAGTTTACTCGTCAGGGGAGGTGCCGGGGAGCTGTTTTTT
>TRBD1|TRBV19|few|TRBJ2-3
CASSPRDRQRKKQYF
TGTGCCAGTAGTCCTCGGGACAGACAAAGGAAGAAGCAGTATTTT
>.|TRBV7-2|many|TRBJ2-1
CASSFERGQRQKQFF
TGTGCCAGCAGCTTCGAAAGGGGCCAGAGGCAAAAGCAGTTCTTC
>TRBD1|TRBV18|once|TRBJ2-1
CASSPLTTPGTGGRDEQFF
TGTGCCAGCTCACCACTCACTACCCCCGGGACAGGGGGTAGGGATGAGCAGTTCTTC
>.|TRBV29-1|many|TRBJ1-1
CSVEGVPVANTEAFF
TGCAGCGTTGAAGGCGTCCCAGTCGCGAACACTGAAGCTTTCTTT
>.|TRBV20-1|.|TRBJ1-5
CSARGPPTQPQHF
TGCAGTGCTAGAGGACCTCCGACGCAGCCCCAGCATTTT
>.|TRBV28|.|TRBJ2-5
CAGSVGGQETQYF
TGTGCCGGATCGGTAGGGGGTCAAGAGACCCAGTACTTC
>TRBD1|TRBV6-2/TRBV6-3|few|TRBJ1-1
CASSYFSGGFTEAFF
TGTGCCAGCAGTTATTTTTCAGGGGGCTTCACTGAAGCTTTCTTT
>.|TRBV28|.|TRBJ1-2
CASSRSGEDGYTF
TGTGCCAGCAGCAGGTCGGGGGAAGACGGCTACACCTTC
>TRBD2|TRBV7-3|many|TRBJ2-1
CASSLIRAGGNNEQFF
TGTGCCAGCAGCTTAATTCGAGCGGGAGGGAACAATGAGCAGTTCTTC
>TRBD2|TRBV28|few|TRBJ2-7
CASSTLNPGLAKSSYEQYF
TGTGCCAGCAGTACTCTAAACCCGGGACTAGCAAAGAGCTCCTACGAGCAGTACTTC
>TRBD2|TRBV7-2|many|TRBJ2-1
CASSHDLGLAGGLRYNEQFF
TGTGCCAGCAGCCATGATCTTGGCCTAGCGGGGGGGCTGAGGTACAATGAGCAGTTCTTC
>.|TRBV25-1|few|TRBJ2-2
CASSIKGTGELFF
TGTGCCAGCTCCATCAAGGGCACCGGGGAGCTGTTTTTT
>TRBD2|TRBV9|.|TRBJ2-2
CASTNSPSLAGVNTGELFF
TGTGCCAGCACCAACTCCCCCTCCCTAGCGGGGGTGAACACCGGGGAGCTGTTTTTT
>.|TRBV20-1|many|TRBJ2-7
CSGTDGRSAYEQYF
TGCAGTGGCACGGACGGAAGATCGGCCTACGAGCAGTACTTC
>.|TRBV7-2|many|TRBJ2-7
CASSVQWGGSEQYF
TGTGCCAGCAGCGTCCAGTGGGGGGGCTCCGAGCAGTACTTC
>.|TRBV29-1|many|TRBJ1-1
CSGGENTEAFF
TGCAGCGGAGGGGAGAACACTGAAGCTTTCTTT
>TRBD1|TRBV7-3|few|TRBJ1-1
CASSPGWAGGRTEAFF
TGTGCCAGCAGCCCCGGGTGGGCAGGGGGAAGGACTGAAGCTTTCTTT
>.|TRBV7-2|many|TRBJ1-2
CASSFPQGSGYTF
TGTGCCAGCAGCTTCCCGCAGGGATCAGGCTACACCTTC
>.|TRBV15|few|TRBJ1-6
CATSRDLSENSPLHF
TGTGCCACCAGCAGGGATTTGTCAGAGAATTCACCCCTCCACTTT
>TRBD2|TRBV12-5|many|TRBJ2-1
CASGRGGASFNEQFF
TGTGCTAGTGGCCGCGGGGGGGCCTCATTCAATGAGCAGTTCTTC
>.|TRBV29-1|many|TRBJ1-2
CSVARDGNYGYTF
TGCAGCGTTGCCCGGGACGGAAACTATGGCTACACCTTC
>TRBD2|TRBV20-1|.|TRBJ2-7
CSASKLAGGYEQYF
TGCAGTGCTAGCAAACTAGCGGGAGGCTACGAGCAGTACTTC
>TRBD2|TRBV10-3|.|TRBJ2-1
CAISDGLAGFLDEQFF
TGTGCCATCAGTGATGGACTAGCGGGATTTTTGGATGAGCAGTTCTTC
>.|TRBV5-5|.|TRBJ1-3
CASSLAAGVSGNTIYF
TGTGCCAGCAGCTTGGCCGCGGGTGTCTCTGGAAACACCATATATTTT
>TRBD2|TRBV7-6|many|TRBJ2-1
CASSPLAESYNEQFF
TGTGCCAGCAGCCCGCTAGCGGAATCCTACAATGAGCAGTTCTTC
>TRBD2|TRBV7-2|.|TRBJ2-1
CASSRGGGGGFNEQFF
TGTGCCAGCAGCCGGGGGGGGGGGGGGGGCTTCAATGAGCAGTTCTTC
>TRBD1|TRBV2|many|TRBJ1-5
CASSLDRGLQPQHF
TGTGCCAGCAGCTTGGACAGGGGGCTTCAGCCCCAGCATTTT
>.|TRBV7-2|many|TRBJ2-1
CASSPGLSDEQFF
TGTGCCAGCAGCCCCGGTCTGAGCGATGAGCAGTTCTTC
>TRBD2|TRBV6-2/TRBV6-3|few|TRBJ2-7
CASTTSPGLNAYEQYF
TGTGCCAGCACCACCTCTCCGGGACTAAACGCCTACGAGCAGTACTTC
>.|TRBV4-1|.|TRBJ1-4
CASSQRRMNEKLFF
TGCGCCAGCAGCCAAAGACGGATGAATGAAAAACTGTTTTTT
>TRBD2|TRBV4-3|many|TRBJ2-3
CASSQDLLTSGSLFSSTDTQYF
TGCGCCAGCAGCCAAGATCTTCTGACTAGCGGGTCGCTGTTTTCTAGCACAGATACGCAGTATTTT
>.|TRBV4-1|.|TRBJ2-5
CASSQELGRETQYF
TGCGCCAGCAGCCAAGAACTGGGCCGAGAGACCCAGTACTTC
>TRBD1|TRBV18|few|TRBJ1-2
CASSPRDSPINYGYTF
TGTGCCAGCTCACCTCGGGACAGTCCGATTAACTATGGCTACACCTTC
>.|TRBV7-2|many|TRBJ2-1
CASSTQASSDNEQFF
TGTGCCAGCAGCACCCAGGCATCATCTGACAATGAGCAGTTCTTC
>TRBD1|TRBV29-1|.|TRBJ2-7
CSVGQGSNEQYF
TGCAGCGTTGGACAGGGGTCCAACGAGCAGTACTTC
>.|TRBV20-1|few|TRBJ2-7
CSAPRVRAGPTSYEQYF
TGCAGTGCTCCCCGCGTCCGGGCGGGACCTACCTCCTACGAGCAGTACTTC
>.|TRBV5-4|.|TRBJ1-2
CASSSTWGTKGFGYTF
TGTGCCAGCAGCTCAACATGGGGCACCAAGGGTTTTGGCTACACCTTC
>.|TRBV3-1|many|TRBJ1-1
CASSQGRGWTEAFF
TGTGCCAGCAGCCAAGGCAGGGGTTGGACTGAAGCTTTCTTT
>.|TRBV20-1|few|TRBJ2-7
CSARVVRYEQYF
TGCAGTGCTAGAGTCGTCAGGTACGAGCAGTACTTC
>.|TRBV6-2/TRBV6-3|.|TRBJ1-2
CASMTGEEVYGYTF
TGTGCCAGCATGACGGGAGAGGAGGTCTATGGCTACACCTTC
>.|TRBV12-3/TRBV12-4|few|TRBJ1-1
CASSFMGTEAFF
TGTGCCAGCAGTTTTATGGGGACAGAAGCTTTCTTT
>.|TRBV6-2/TRBV6-3|.|TRBJ2-5
CASGSSQAPASQYF
TGTGCCAGCGGTAGCAGTCAGGCCCCAGCTTCCCAGTACTTC
>TRBD2|TRBV28|.|TRBJ2-1
CASSSGSRDEQFF
TGTGCCAGTTCTAGCGGGAGTAGGGATGAGCAGTTCTTC
>TRBD2|TRBV6-1|few|TRBJ2-1
CASSERTSGSVSYNEQFF
TGTGCCAGCAGTGAAAGGACTAGCGGGAGTGTCTCCTACAATGAGCAGTTCTTC
>.|TRBV20-1|.|TRBJ2-2
CSAIKDRGTGELFF
TGCAGTGCTATTAAGGATCGCGGGACCGGGGAGCTGTTTTTT
>.|TRBV2|many|TRBJ1-1
CASSEDSSENTEAFF
TGTGCCAGCAGTGAAGACAGTTCTGAGAACACTGAAGCTTTCTTT
>.|TRBV20-1|.|TRBJ1-2
CSARDRLGQLAYGYTF
TGCAGTGCTAGAGACCGGCTAGGACAGCTCGCGTATGGCTACACCTTC
>.|TRBV12-3/TRBV12-4|many|TRBJ2-2
CASSSNRVRGELFF
TGTGCCAGCAGTTCAAACAGGGTTCGCGGGGAGCTGTTTTTT
>.|TRBV7-2|many|TRBJ2-3
CASSLATRGDTQYF
TGTGCCAGCAGCTTAGCGACTAGAGGGGATACGCAGTATTTT
>.|TRBV20-1|.|TRBJ2-3
CSARVSGRSTDTQYF
TGCAGTGCTAGAGTATCGGGACGGAGCACAGATACGCAGTATTTT
>.|TRBV4-3|few|TRBJ2-5
CASSQDLQGRTLTKETQYF
TGCGCCAGCAGCCAAGATCTTCAGGGGCGGACTCTGACGAAAGAGACCCAGTACTTC
>.|TRBV7-8|many|TRBJ2-3
CASSLGAAGPYF
TGTGCCAGCAGCCTAGGAGCGGCCGGGCCGTATTTT
>TRBD1|TRBV7-6|.|TRBJ2-7
CASSRDRGDYEQYF
TGTGCCAGCAGCCGGGACAGGGGAGACTACGAGCAGTACTTC
>TRBD1|TRBV9|.|TRBJ1-1
CASSFRGDREAFF
TGTGCCAGCAGCTTTAGAGGGGACAGGGAAGCTTTCTTT